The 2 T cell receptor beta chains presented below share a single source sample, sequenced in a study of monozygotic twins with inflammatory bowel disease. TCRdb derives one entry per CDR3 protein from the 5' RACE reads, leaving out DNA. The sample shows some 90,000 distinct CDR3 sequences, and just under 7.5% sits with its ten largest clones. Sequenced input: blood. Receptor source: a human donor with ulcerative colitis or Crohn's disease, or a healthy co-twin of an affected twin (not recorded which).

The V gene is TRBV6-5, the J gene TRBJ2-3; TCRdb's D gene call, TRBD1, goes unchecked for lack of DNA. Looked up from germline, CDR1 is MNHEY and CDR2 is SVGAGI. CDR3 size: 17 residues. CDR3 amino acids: CASSYSPGRPSTDTQYF.

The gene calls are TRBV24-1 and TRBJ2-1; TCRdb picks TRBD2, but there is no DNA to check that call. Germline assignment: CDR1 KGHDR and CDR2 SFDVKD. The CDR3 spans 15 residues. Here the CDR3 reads CATSDAKGAGHEQFF.